The 3 T cell receptor beta chains in this list originate from one sample, sequenced in a study of human T cells and chemical hapten exposure (dated by TCRdb to the early 2020s). The library was generated by RACE. The sequencer listed for this sample is NextSeq 500. Using fastp at Q25 and MiXCR, TCRdb reprocessed the public reads and kept productive beta chains. Each CDR3 protein appears once, grouped with its most common genes and DNA. The sample has 80,000 to 100,000 distinct CDR3 sequences on record, about 8.8% of them singletons. Together, the top ten hold approximately 2.8% of the sample. What this sample's time point label stands for: healthy volunteer bleed at 2 weeks. Total RNA was isolated from unfractionated whole blood collected in Tempus Blood RNA tubes. Specimen: whole blood. These receptors all come from a female donor in good health. Some clones in this sample may be carry-over from other donors' samples.

This clonotype has more than one count but fewer than ten. This sequence joins TRBV28 and TRBJ1-1; tentative D call: TRBD1 (6 bases). The CDR3 has 15 amino acids. The V gene lost 3 bases and the J gene lost 1 base, with 12 bases spanning the gap. Germline V lookup: CDR1 MDHEN, CDR2 SYDVKM. The CDR3 loop is CASSLGGGQNTEAFF. Here the CDR3 DNA reads TGTGCCAGCAGTTTGGGCGGGGGGCAGAACACTGAAGCTTTCTTT.

V is TRBV28 and J is TRBJ2-7; D ambiguous. Looked up from germline, CDR1 is MDHEN and CDR2 is SYDVKM. With 2 bases removed from V and 3 bases from J, the gap between germline ends came to 8 bases. The length of the CDR3 is 13 residues. DNA of the CDR3: TGTGCCAGCAGTTTACAGGTAGTCTACGAGCAGTACTTC. Translation: CASSLQVVYEQYF.

This clonotype appeared many times. The rearrangement uses TRBV6-2 or TRBV6-3 and TRBJ2-6, with D hard to call. With 7 bases removed from V and 2 bases from J, the gap between germline ends came to 6 bases. There are 13 residues in the CDR3. Per the germline V gene, CDR1 is MNHEY and CDR2 is SVGEGT. CDR3 sequence reads: CASTSPGANVLTF. CDR3 bases: TGTGCCAGCACATCCCCTGGGGCCAACGTCCTGACTTTC.